These 4 T cell receptor beta chains came from one sample sequenced in a study of shared clonotypes between healthy human individuals. Only in-frame clones appear in the TCRdb table, and some are missing; sequencing was by immunoSEQ multiplex PCR. The sample carries 470,000 or so clones, 81% recorded once. The sample was PBMCs. These receptors were taken from a woman in her forties in good health. Some clones in this sample may be carry-over from other donors' samples.

This chain uses TRBV18 with TRBJ2-5; TRBD1 is a possible D gene (5 bases). V lost 0 bases and J lost 9, with 14 bases in between. This CDR3 has 14 amino acids. Germline assignment: CDR1 KGHSH and CDR2 LQKENI. The CDR3 nucleotides are TGTGCCAGCTCACCACCGGCCCTACAGGAAGCCCAGTACTTC. It translates to CASSPPALQEAQYF.

This clone has at least ten counts. CDR3 sequence (DNA): TGTGCCAGCCACCGCCCAGGCGGAGACACTGGAAACACCATATATTTT. Translating it yields CASHRPGGDTGNTIYF. The V gene is TRBV28, the J gene TRBJ1-3; D is undetermined. Germline V gives CDR1 MDHEN, CDR2 SYDVKM. The ends were cut back, 8 bases at V and 2 bases at J, with 19 bases in the middle. The CDR3 contains 16 residues.

This sequence joins TRBV7-9 and TRBJ2-6; possible D gene TRBD2, 5 bases. V was shortened by 4 bases and J by 0 bases, with 10 bases between the two germline ends. This CDR3 has 16 amino acids. Germline V gives CDR1 SEHNR, CDR2 FQNEAQ (reference sequence). The CDR3 region has the DNA TGTGCCAGCAGCTCAACGCGGGTCTCTGGGGCCAACGTCCTGACTTTC. Protein product: CASSSTRVSGANVLTF.

About this clone: A far larger clone lies a single base away; this is likely a read error. Other DNA sequences in this sample translate to the same CDR3. V gene TRBV10-3 combines with J gene TRBJ2-2; D possibly uses TRBD1 or TRBD2 (5 bases each). Germline lookup yields CDR1 ENHRY and CDR2 SYGVKD. This CDR3 spans 16 amino acids. The CDR3 reads CAISESGTTNTGELFF. CDR3 nucleotides: TGCGCCATCAGTGAGTCGGGGACCACGAACACCGGGGAGCTGTTTTTT.